These 23 T cell receptor beta chains share one sample of origin, sequenced in a study of siplizumab effects on memory and regulatory T cells. The protocol was immunoSEQ multiplex PCR, while the TCRdb copy is restricted to in-frame clones and leaves out a portion. The sample gives about 69,000 clones, approximately 89% of which show up once; 1.5% to 2% is in the top ten. The sequenced sample consisted of Tregs sorted from blood. The receptor set was obtained from a human donor in good health.

The chain has TRBV27 and TRBJ2-5; 7 bases are shared with TRBD1. V shed 6 bases and J 5 bases; nucleotides not matched to a gene: 6. This CDR3 has 13 residues. The germline V gene has CDR1 MNHEY and CDR2 SMNVEV (reference sequence). As DNA, the CDR3 is TGTGCCAGCAGAATAACAGGGGTCGAGACCCAGTACTTC. The encoded protein is CASRITGVETQYF.

J is TRBJ2-2 and V is TRBV28; D is perhaps TRBD1 (6 bases). Germline lookup yields CDR1 MDHEN and CDR2 SYDVKM. Trimming shortened V by 6 bases and J by 0 bases, and 20 bases separated the two germline ends. This CDR3 spans 18 amino acids. The CDR3 region has the DNA TGTGCCAGCAGCATCAGACCGGGACACTCTACGAACACCGGGGAGCTGTTTTTT. This codes for CASSIRPGHSTNTGELFF. The full variable domain, with the rest looked up from reference TRBV28 and TRBJ2-2, is DVKVTQSSRYLVKRTGEKVFLECVQDMDHENMFWYRQDPGLGLRLIYFSYDVKMKEKGDIPEGYSVSREKKERFSLILESASTNQTSMYLCASSIRPGHSTNTGELFFGEGSRLTVL.

The chain is built from TRBV27 and TRBJ2-5; D not certain. Germline-derived CDR1 and CDR2 are MNHEY and SMNVEV (reference sequence). V lost 2 bases and J 0 bases, leaving 4 bases between the germline ends. This CDR3 has 13 residues. This CDR3 reads CASSLTYQETQYF. DNA of the CDR3: TGTGCCAGCAGTTTAACGTACCAAGAGACCCAGTACTTC.

The sample holds one count of this clone. The rearrangement uses TRBV10-3 and TRBJ1-5; TRBD1 is a possible D gene (5 bases). The germline V and J ends were trimmed by 0 bases and 3 bases, with 9 bases remaining between them. The germline CDR1 and CDR2 sequences are ENHRY and SYGVKD. The CDR3 spans 15 residues. DNA of the CDR3: TGTGCCATCAGTGAGTCCGGGGGGACCAATCAGCCCCAGCATTTT. This codes for CAISESGGTNQPQHF.

This chain connects TRBV6-6 to TRBJ1-1, with D unresolved. V shed 5 bases and J shed 7 bases, with 11 bases lying between them. Germline V gene lookup returns CDR1 MNHNY and CDR2 SVGAGI (reference sequence). This CDR3 is built from 12 residues. The CDR3 DNA reads as TGTGCCAGCAGTCGACATTTGTTTGAAGCTTTCTTT. This translates into CASSRHLFEAFF.

The V and J genes are TRBV2 and TRBJ2-7; D ambiguous. The germline V and J ends were trimmed by 8 bases and 6 bases, with 14 bases remaining between them. CDR1 SNHLY and CDR2 FYNNEI come from the germline V gene. The CDR3 extends over 12 amino acids. CDR3 bases: TGTGCCAGCGGTCGTGGGGAAATCGAGCAGTACTTC. This translates into CASGRGEIEQYF.

This sequence joins TRBV10-3 and TRBJ2-1; a weak D match, TRBD2 (6 bases). This CDR3 spans 18 amino acids. Trimming took off 4 bases at V and 1 base at J, with 20 bases between the two ends. Germline V lookup: CDR1 ENHRY, CDR2 SYGVKD. The CDR3 reads CAISAPPLASVSYNEQFF. CDR3 in DNA: TGTGCCATCAGTGCCCCCCCCCTAGCGTCTGTATCCTACAATGAGCAGTTCTTC.

The genes are TRBV28 and TRBJ1-5; D ambiguous. The germline V gene encodes CDR1 MDHEN and CDR2 SYDVKM. CDR3 length: 13 amino acids. The germline V and J ends were trimmed by 3 bases and 7 bases, with 10 bases remaining between them. CDR3 sequence (DNA): TGTGCCAGCAGTTTTGACCGGAACCAGCCCCAGCATTTT. As protein: CASSFDRNQPQHF.

Turning to this clone: Compared with germline, one end of the junction differs, possibly owing to a read error. This chain joins TRBV7-9 and TRBJ2-3; D possibly uses TRBD1 or TRBD2 (5 bases each). CDR1 SEHNR and CDR2 FQNEAQ come from the germline V gene (reference sequence). The CDR3 is 15 amino acids. CDR3 in amino acids: CASSLGWGFTDTQYF. The CDR3 DNA sequence: TGTGCCAGCAGTTTAGGATGGGGGTTCACAGATACGCAGTATTTT.

The genes are TRBV11-3 and TRBJ2-3, with unresolved D. CDR1 and CDR2 (germline): SGHNT, YENEEA. V gave up 3 bases and J gave up 4 bases, with 5 bases separating them. CDR3 length equals 12 residues. The CDR3 DNA is TGTGCCAGCAGCTTCATTTCAGATACGCAGTATTTT. Translation: CASSFISDTQYF.

In nucleotides, the CDR3 is TGTGCCAGTAGTAAAGGGGGGGAGACCCAGTACTTC. Amino acid sequence: CASSKGGETQYF. The chain uses TRBV19 and TRBJ2-5; either TRBD1 or TRBD2 may fit D (6 bases each). The CDR3 length is 12 residues. Germline lookup yields CDR1 LNHDA and CDR2 SQIVND (reference sequence). Trimming cost V 4 bases and J 5 bases, with 8 bases left between them.

V and J are TRBV28 and TRBJ2-7, with 11 bases identical to TRBD2. Germline V CDR1 and CDR2: MDHEN, SYDVKM. Trimming took 5 bases from V and 2 from J; bases not matched to a gene: 5. CDR3 length: 15 residues. DNA for the CDR3: TGTGCCAGCAGTGGGACTAGCGGATATACCTACGAGCAGTACTTC. Its protein product is CASSGTSGYTYEQYF. Complete variable domain (other parts from reference TRBV28 and TRBJ2-7): DVKVTQSSRYLVKRTGEKVFLECVQDMDHENMFWYRQDPGLGLRLIYFSYDVKMKEKGDIPEGYSVSREKKERFSLILESASTNQTSMYLCASSGTSGYTYEQYFGPGTRLTVT.

The table lists this clone with a count of one. CDR3 coding DNA: TGTGCCAGCAGCTCCTTTCTACTCGTCGGCTCCTACGAGCAGTACTTC. Translation: CASSSFLLVGSYEQYF. V gene TRBV7-2 combines with J gene TRBJ2-7, with D hard to call. V was pared by 4 bases and J by 0 bases, with 16 bases between. CDR1 SGHTA and CDR2 FQGNSA come from the germline V gene. CDR3 size: 16 residues.

The chain has TRBV7-9 and TRBJ2-1; the D call may be TRBD1 or TRBD2 (5 bases each). In germline, CDR1 is SEHNR, CDR2 FQNEAQ (reference sequence). V was shortened by 0 bases and J by 0 bases, with 9 bases between the two germline ends. The CDR3 has 16 amino acids. Written as DNA, the CDR3 is TGTGCCAGCAGCTTAGCCCTCGGGGCCTCCTACAATGAGCAGTTCTTC. Protein: CASSLALGASYNEQFF. Full variable domain (remainder filled in from reference TRBV7-9 and TRBJ2-1): DTGVSQNPRHKITKRGQNVTFRCDPISEHNRLYWYRQTLGQGPEFLTYFQNEAQLEKSRLLSDRFSAERPKGSFSTLEIQRTEQGDSAMYLCASSLALGASYNEQFFGPGTRLTVL.

The V and J genes are TRBV5-6 and TRBJ1-3, with no clear D. The germline V gene has CDR1 SGHDT and CDR2 YYEEEE. CDR3 size: 14 residues. With 0 bases removed from V and 0 bases from J, the gap between germline ends came to 4 bases. The CDR3 nucleotides are TGTGCCAGCAGCTTGGGAGGCTCTGGAAACACCATATATTTT. Translated, it gives CASSLGGSGNTIYF.

The chain joins TRBV13 to TRBJ2-5; no reliable D call. Looked up from germline, CDR1 is PRHDT and CDR2 is FYEKMQ (reference sequence). The CDR3 totals 14 residues. The V end lost 4 bases, the J end lost 5 bases, and 14 bases lay between the germline ends. The CDR3 DNA reads as TGTGCCAGCAGCTCATCGGCCTGGACGGAGACCCAGTACTTC. Translating gives CASSSSAWTETQYF.

The rearrangement joins TRBV6-5 to TRBJ2-1; 8 nucleotides match TRBD1. CDR1 MNHEY and CDR2 SVGAGI come from the germline V gene. The CDR3 is 14 amino acids. V dropped 5 bases and J dropped 8; count of bases not matched to a gene: 8. The CDR3 protein is CASSLRDRLYEQFF. The CDR3, as DNA: TGTGCCAGCAGTCTCCGGGACAGGCTTTATGAGCAGTTCTTC.

The chain is built from TRBV6-5 and TRBJ2-1, with 7 bases identical to TRBD2. The CDR3 consists of 16 residues. In germline, CDR1 is MNHEY, CDR2 SVGAGI. The V and J ends lost 0 bases and 4 bases, in that order; junction bases with no gene match: 6. The CDR3 sequence is CASSYSGTTQYNEQFF. CDR3 bases: TGTGCCAGCAGTTACTCCGGGACTACCCAATACAATGAGCAGTTCTTC.

The chain uses TRBV5-1 and TRBJ2-3; perhaps D is TRBD1 or TRBD2 (5 bases each). V was trimmed by 6 bases and J by 5 bases, leaving 28 bases between them. CDR3 length equals 18 residues. CDR1 is SGHRS, CDR2 YFSETQ, per germline. The CDR3 reads CASTPVLHTGGGGDTQYF. CDR3 bases: TGCGCCAGCACCCCGGTACTCCATACAGGAGGCGGCGGAGATACGCAGTATTTT.

Turning to this clone: One end of the junction fails to match germline, which may point to a read error. The chain combines TRBV18 with TRBJ2-5; TRBD1 matches at 10 bases. The V gene's germline CDR1 is KGHSH and CDR2 LQKENI. This CDR3 comprises 15 residues. The CDR3 region has the DNA TGTGCCAGCCAGCGACAGGGGGCCGGACAAGCGACCCAGTACTTC. Residues: CASQRQGAGQATQYF.

The chain combines TRBV19 with TRBJ1-4, with D perhaps TRBD1 (6 bases). Trimming took off 5 bases at V and 8 bases at J, with 12 bases between the two ends. Germline V gives CDR1 LNHDA, CDR2 SQIVND (reference sequence). This CDR3 contains 13 residues. Here the CDR3 DNA reads TGTGCCAGTAGTCCCCCCGGGACAGAAAAACTGTTTTTT. It translates to CASSPPGTEKLFF.

This clone was picked up a small number of times. The rearrangement uses TRBV7-3 and TRBJ2-3; possibly TRBD1 or TRBD2 for D (6 bases each). The CDR3 loop spans 13 amino acids. The germline gives CDR1 SGHTA, CDR2 FQGTGA. V was trimmed by 3 bases and J by 6 bases, leaving 10 bases between them. CDR3 bases: TGTGCCAGCAGCTTCATCGGGGGCGATACGCAGTATTTT. Residues: CASSFIGGDTQYF.

The CDR3 DNA reads as TGTGCCAGCAGCTTGGTGAGGGACCACTATGGCTACACCTTC. Its translation is CASSLVRDHYGYTF. This sequence joins TRBV5-6 and TRBJ1-2, with a weak D call TRBD1 (5 bases). Germline assignment: CDR1 SGHDT and CDR2 YYEEEE. This CDR3 has 14 amino acids. V lost 0 bases to trimming and J lost 3 bases, with 9 bases between them.